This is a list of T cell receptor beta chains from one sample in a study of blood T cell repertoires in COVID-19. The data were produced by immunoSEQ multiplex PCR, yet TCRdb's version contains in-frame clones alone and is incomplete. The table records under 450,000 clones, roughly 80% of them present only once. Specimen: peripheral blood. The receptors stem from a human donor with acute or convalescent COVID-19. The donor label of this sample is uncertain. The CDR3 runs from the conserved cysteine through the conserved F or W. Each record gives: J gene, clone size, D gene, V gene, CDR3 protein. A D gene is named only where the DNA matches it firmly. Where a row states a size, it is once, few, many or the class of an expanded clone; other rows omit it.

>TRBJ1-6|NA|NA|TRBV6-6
CASSRQANSYNSPLHF
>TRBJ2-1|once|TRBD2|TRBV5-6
CASWRLSGSYGNEQFF
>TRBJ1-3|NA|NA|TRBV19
CASSNTGTGNTIYF
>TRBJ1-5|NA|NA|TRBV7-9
CASSFVGRGGPQHF
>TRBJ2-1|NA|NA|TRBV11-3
CASSLYWPPSYNEQFF
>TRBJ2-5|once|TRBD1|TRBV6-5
CASRLDRVQETQYF
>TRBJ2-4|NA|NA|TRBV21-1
CASSKYTGGLAKNIQYF
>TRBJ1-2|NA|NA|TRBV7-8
CASSLIQGVSPYGYTF
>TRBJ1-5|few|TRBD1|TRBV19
CASSRGTGVNTQPQHF
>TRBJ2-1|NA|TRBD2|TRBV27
CASSFYSRGGPRGNEQFF
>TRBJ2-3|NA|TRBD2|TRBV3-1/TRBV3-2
CASSQATAGGKPSTDTQYF
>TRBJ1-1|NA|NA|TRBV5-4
CASSLQGRDTEAFF